This T cell receptor (beta chain) was profiled in a study of OX40 agonist ivuxolimab in advanced cancers. The CDR3 has 14 residues. The V gene's germline CDR1 is PRHDT and CDR2 FYEKMQ (reference sequence). V gave up 4 bases and J gave up 6 bases, with 13 bases separating them. The study's findings and limits: Low clonal expansion, among the lowest seen, marked partial responders at 0.1-3.0 mg/kg. No antigen was identified for the clonally expanded peripheral T cells.

Blood sampling was done at baseline, cycle 4 day 1, and cycle 7 day 1. Profiling relied on immunoSEQ multiplex PCR, and the TCRdb table lists in-frame clones only, not all of them. The table includes about 46,000 clones, around 90% detected once. Details on this clone: Its antigen remains unidentified.

The TCR sequence derives from an adult with an advanced solid tumor such as melanoma, head and neck, liver or kidney cancer. The J gene is TRBJ1-5, the V gene TRBV13; the D is unclear. The source was CD4+ or CD8+ T cells sorted from blood, collected in a trial of the OX40 agonist ivuxolimab. CDR3 coding DNA: TGTGCCAGCAGCTATGGACGGGAAACTCAGCCCCAGCATTTT. This translates into CASSYGRETQPQHF.